These 24 T cell receptor beta chains originate from one sample sequenced in a study of radiation and T cells in renal cell carcinoma. The time point was: baseline pretreatment blood. The treatment here: 15 Gy SBRT to primary tumor, nephrectomy 4 weeks later. The repertoire was sequenced with immunoSEQ multiplex PCR; TCRdb's copy has only in-frame clones and lacks some. The table includes approximately 100,000 clones, 86% detected once. Sequences were derived from blood, sampled from a patient whose treatment included radiotherapy and nephrectomy. The receptors shown here come from a man in his fifties or sixties with renal cell carcinoma.

The gene calls are TRBV27 and TRBJ2-7; D not certain. CDR3 length: 15 residues. Germline CDR1 MNHEY, CDR2 SMNVEV (reference sequence). Trimming pared 3 bases from V and 10 bases from J, leaving 22 bases between. The CDR3 region is CASSLDLASRLRQYF. CDR3 in DNA: TGTGCCAGCAGTTTGGACCTGGCATCGCGCCTCCGACAGTACTTC.

This rearrangement joins TRBV19 to TRBJ2-1; maybe TRBD1 (5 bases). Germline assignment: CDR1 LNHDA and CDR2 SQIVND (reference sequence). V lost 7 bases and J lost 8, with 18 bases in between. This CDR3 spans 14 amino acids. Here the CDR3 DNA reads TGTGCCAGTAATCCAAGGGGCGCCAAGGATGAGCAGTTCTTC. Translated: CASNPRGAKDEQFF.

The chain employs TRBV19 and TRBJ1-2; perhaps TRBD1 as D (5 bases). The CDR3 has 13 residues. CDR1 and CDR2 (germline): LNHDA, SQIVND (reference sequence). V was trimmed by 5 bases and J by 5 bases, leaving 12 bases between them. DNA for the CDR3: TGTGCCAGTAGTGCTACAGGTCTTTATGGCTACACCTTC. The encoded protein is CASSATGLYGYTF.

The J gene is TRBJ2-1, the V gene TRBV19, with D unresolved. The ends were cut back, 2 bases at V and 0 bases at J, with 14 bases in the middle. CDR3 size: 17 residues. The V gene's germline CDR1 is LNHDA and CDR2 SQIVND (reference sequence). DNA for the CDR3: TGTGCCAGTAGTATACTTGCGACGAGGAGCTCCTACAATGAGCAGTTCTTC. Translated: CASSILATRSSYNEQFF.

This clone showed up just a few times. CDR3 sequence (DNA): TGTGCTAGTGGTTCCGGACAGACTACCTACGAGCAGTACTTC. The encoded protein is CASGSGQTTYEQYF. The rearrangement joins TRBV12-5 to TRBJ2-7; tentative D call: TRBD1 (6 bases). Germline V gene data show CDR1 as LGHNT and CDR2 as FRNRAP. This CDR3 is 14 amino acids long. Trimming removed 4 bases at V and 2 bases at J, with 12 bases between.

This chain joins TRBV5-1 and TRBJ2-5; D is ambiguous. Looked up from germline, CDR1 is SGHRS and CDR2 is YFSETQ. Trimming cost V 3 bases and J 0 bases, with 0 bases left between them. This CDR3 region has 11 residues. DNA of the CDR3: TGCGCCAGCAGCTACCAAGAGACCCAGTACTTC. Translation gives CASSYQETQYF.

The CDR3 protein is CASSGRDRGEKLFF. The CDR3 coding sequence is TGTGCCAGCAGTGGCCGGGACAGGGGTGAAAAACTGTTTTTT. The chain combines TRBV2 with TRBJ1-4; 10 bases map to TRBD1. Looked up from germline, CDR1 is SNHLY and CDR2 is FYNNEI. Trimming cost V 4 bases and J 7 bases; bases outside gene matches: 3. The CDR3 totals 14 residues. Full variable domain (remainder filled in from reference TRBV2 and TRBJ1-4): EPEVTQTPSHQVTQMGQEVILRCVPISNHLYFYWYRQILGQKVEFLVSFYNNEISEKSEIFDDQFSVERPDGSNFTLKIRSTKLEDSAMYFCASSGRDRGEKLFFGSGTQLSVL.

This chain links TRBV27 with TRBJ2-1, with D tentatively TRBD2 (6 bases). Germline CDR1 MNHEY, CDR2 SMNVEV (reference sequence). This CDR3 contains 13 residues. The V end was cut by 5 bases, the J end by 6 bases, with 11 bases between. The CDR3 DNA sequence: TGTGCCAGCAGTCCGGGACTCCTCAATGAGCAGTTCTTC. Translation gives CASSPGLLNEQFF.

The chain has TRBV5-1 and TRBJ2-4; D possibly matches TRBD1 or TRBD2 (6 bases each). Germline assignment: CDR1 SGHRS and CDR2 YFSETQ. This CDR3 is 20 amino acids long. V lost 2 bases, J lost 1 base, and 25 bases lay in between. As DNA, the CDR3 is TGCGCCAGCAGCTTAAGCCATACTACAGGGACTGCACGGGCCAAAAACATTCAGTACTTC. Its protein is CASSLSHTTGTARAKNIQYF. Drawing the rest from reference TRBV5-1 and TRBJ2-4, the complete variable domain is KAGVTQTPRYLIKTRGQQVTLSCSPISGHRSVSWYQQTPGQGLQFLFEYFSETQRNKGNFPGRFSGRQFSNSRSEMNVSTLELGDSALYLCASSLSHTTGTARAKNIQYFGAGTRLSVL.

The chain employs TRBV5-1 and TRBJ2-3, with D perhaps matching TRBD2 (5 bases). Trimming took off 0 bases at V and 2 bases at J, with 10 bases between the two ends. This CDR3 comprises 15 residues. CDR1 is SGHRS, CDR2 YFSETQ, per germline. The CDR3 coding sequence is TGCGCCAGCAGCTTGGGGGAGAAGAACACAGATACGCAGTATTTT. It yields the protein CASSLGEKNTDTQYF.

The V gene is TRBV9, the J gene TRBJ2-3; 11 bases are a match to TRBD2. CDR1 and CDR2 (germline): SGDLS, YYNGEE. The J segment lost 2 bases and the V segment lost 4 bases, leaving 6 bases of the junction unmatched. This CDR3 has 16 amino acids. The CDR3 DNA reads as TGTGCCAGCAGCCCCCCACTAGCGGGGGCCACAGATACGCAGTATTTT. Translating gives CASSPPLAGATDTQYF.

CDR3 sequence reads: CASSQVLVGARGEQFF. CDR3 sequence (DNA): TGCGCCAGCAGCCAAGTTTTAGTCGGGGCCCGGGGTGAGCAGTTCTTC. This rearrangement joins TRBV4-1 to TRBJ2-1; D assignment may be TRBD1 or TRBD2 (5 bases each). This CDR3 is built from 16 residues. Trimming pared 1 base from V and 9 bases from J, leaving 19 bases between. Germline CDR1 and CDR2: MGHRA and YSYEKL.

CDR3 nucleotides: TGTGCCAGCAGCTTGGGAAGGACAGGGCCATCGAATTCACCCCTCCACTTT. It is translated as CASSLGRTGPSNSPLHF. The J gene is TRBJ1-6, the V gene TRBV5-5; TRBD1 matches 8 bases. This CDR3 is 17 amino acids long. CDR1 and CDR2 (germline): SGHKS, YYEKEE (reference sequence). V trimming: 0 bases; J trimming: 7 bases; junction bases outside the gene matches: 9.

The V and J genes are TRBV19 and TRBJ1-4; 7 nucleotides match TRBD1. The germline V gene encodes CDR1 LNHDA and CDR2 SQIVND (reference sequence). This CDR3 has 14 amino acids. Losses at the gene ends were 6 bases for V and 6 bases for J; bases not matched to a gene: 7. The CDR3: CASRTGTDYEKLFF. CDR3 in DNA: TGTGCCAGTAGGACAGGGACAGATTATGAAAAACTGTTTTTT.

This clone was counted only a few times. The rearrangement links TRBV13 to TRBJ2-3; TRBD2 agrees at 10 bases. J lost 3 bases, V lost 3 bases, and 0 bases had no gene match. CDR1 is PRHDT and CDR2 is FYEKMQ in the germline V gene (reference sequence). The CDR3 has 14 residues. CDR3 in amino acids: CASSFSGRTDTQYF. The DNA of the CDR3 is TGTGCCAGCAGCTTTAGCGGGAGGACAGATACGCAGTATTTT.

The rearrangement links TRBV5-1 to TRBJ2-2; a possible D gene is TRBD1 (5 bases). V dropped 2 bases and J dropped 6 bases, with 14 bases sitting between them. Germline assignment: CDR1 SGHRS and CDR2 YFSETQ. This CDR3 is 15 amino acids long. For the CDR3, the DNA is TGCGCCAGCAGCTTATGGACACGGCGATCCGGGGAGCTGTTTTTT. This sequence encodes CASSLWTRRSGELFF.

The gene calls are TRBV21-1 and TRBJ1-1; the DNA was not used to check the table's D call, TRBD1. TRBV21-1 counts as a pseudogene. This CDR3 has 18 amino acids. This chain's CDR3 is CASSKGTGRRERNTEAFF. CDR3 sequence (DNA): TGTGCCAGCAGCAAAGGGACAGGCCGCAGAGAACGGAACACTGAAGCTTTCTTT.

The chain links TRBV19 to TRBJ1-6; 7 nucleotides line up with TRBD1. V trimming: 3 bases; J trimming: 7 bases; junction bases outside the gene matches: 3. Germline CDR1 reads LNHDA; CDR2 reads SQIVND (reference sequence). The CDR3 totals 14 residues. The CDR3 loop is CASSIDRENSPLHF. The CDR3 DNA follows: TGTGCCAGTAGTATCGACAGGGAAAATTCACCCCTCCACTTT.

This clone was observed a handful of times. The rearrangement links TRBV27 to TRBJ2-1; weak D call: TRBD2 (6 bases). V lost 4 bases and J 7 bases, leaving 17 bases between the germline ends. Per the germline V gene, CDR1 is MNHEY and CDR2 is SMNVEV (reference sequence). The CDR3 totals 15 residues. CDR3 sequence reads: CASSSWRETENEQFF. The DNA of the CDR3 is TGTGCCAGCAGTTCGTGGAGGGAGACCGAAAATGAGCAGTTCTTC.

The chain is built from TRBV7-3 and TRBJ2-3; TRBD2 matches at 11 bases. After removal of 5 bases from V and 4 bases from J, the junction contained 11 bases not matched to a gene. The CDR3 runs to 17 residues. In germline, CDR1 is SGHTA, CDR2 FQGTGA. CDR3 in amino acids: CASSPYVSGRAADTQYF. The DNA for the CDR3 is TGTGCCAGCAGCCCCTACGTTAGCGGGAGGGCCGCAGATACGCAGTATTTT.

The chain joins TRBV4-1 to TRBJ1-1; TRBD1 might be the D (6 bases). V was trimmed by 2 bases and J by 0 bases, leaving 22 bases between them. CDR1 is MGHRA and CDR2 is YSYEKL in the germline V gene. This CDR3 comprises 19 residues. CDR3 protein: CASSQHGRGWQGMNTEAFF. CDR3 DNA sequence: TGCGCCAGCAGCCAACATGGCAGGGGTTGGCAGGGGATGAACACTGAAGCTTTCTTT.

This clone was seen just once. The chain employs TRBV6-5 and TRBJ1-2; tentative D call: TRBD1 (5 bases). Germline V gene sequence: CDR1 MNHEY, CDR2 SVGAGI. Trimming pared 5 bases from V and 3 bases from J, leaving 10 bases between. The CDR3 has 13 amino acids. CDR3: CASSPDSDYGYTF. The CDR3 DNA reads TGTGCCAGCAGTCCCGACAGTGACTATGGCTACACCTTC.

In this sample, this clone turned up a few times. The genes are TRBV29-1 and TRBJ2-3; 10 bases map to TRBD1. The CDR3 runs 13 residues. Losses at the gene ends were 8 bases for V and 6 bases for J; bases not matched to a gene: 8. Germline V lookup: CDR1 SQVTM, CDR2 ANQGSEA. The CDR3 protein is CSSRDRGVDTQYF. The CDR3 DNA follows: TGCAGCTCCCGGGACAGGGGTGTCGATACGCAGTATTTT.

This clone was found once. CDR3 region: CASSLEGQKSYGYTF. The CDR3, as DNA: TGTGCCAGCAGTTTGGAAGGTCAGAAGTCTTATGGCTACACCTTC. V and J are TRBV6-5 and TRBJ1-2, with unresolved D. In germline, CDR1 is MNHEY, CDR2 SVGAGI. Trimming removed 4 bases from V and 5 bases from J, with 17 bases in between. The CDR3 contains 15 residues.